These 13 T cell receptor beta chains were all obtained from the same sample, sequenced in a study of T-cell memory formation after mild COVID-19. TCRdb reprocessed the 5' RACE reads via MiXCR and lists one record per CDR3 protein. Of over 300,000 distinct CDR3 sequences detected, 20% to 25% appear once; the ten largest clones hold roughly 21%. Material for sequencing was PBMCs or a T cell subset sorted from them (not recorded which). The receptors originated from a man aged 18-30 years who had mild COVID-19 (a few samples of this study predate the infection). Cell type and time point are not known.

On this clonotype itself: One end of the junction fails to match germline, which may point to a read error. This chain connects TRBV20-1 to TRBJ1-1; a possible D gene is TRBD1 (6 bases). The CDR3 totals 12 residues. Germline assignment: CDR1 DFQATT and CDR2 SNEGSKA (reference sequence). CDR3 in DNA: TGCAGTGCTAGGCAGGGGACCGCTGAAGCCTTCTTT. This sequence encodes CSARQGTAEAFF.

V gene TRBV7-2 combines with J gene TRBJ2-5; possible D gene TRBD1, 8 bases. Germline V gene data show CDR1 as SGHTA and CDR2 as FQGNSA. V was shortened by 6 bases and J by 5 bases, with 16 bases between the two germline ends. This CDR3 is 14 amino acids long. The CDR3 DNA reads TGTGCCAGCAGAACTGACAGGGGAGGGGAGACCCAGTACTTC. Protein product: CASRTDRGGETQYF.

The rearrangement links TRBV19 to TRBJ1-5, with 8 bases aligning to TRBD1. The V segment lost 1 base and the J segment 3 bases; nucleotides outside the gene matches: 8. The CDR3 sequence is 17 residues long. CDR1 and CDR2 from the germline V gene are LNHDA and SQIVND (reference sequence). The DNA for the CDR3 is TGTGCCAGTAGTATAGCCCCCGGACAGGGTCCCAATCAGCCCCAGCATTTT. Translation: CASSIAPGQGPNQPQHF. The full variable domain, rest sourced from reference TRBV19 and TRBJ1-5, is DGGITQSPKYLFRKEGQNVTLSCEQNLNHDAMYWYRQDPGQGLRLIYYSQIVNDFQKGDIAEGYSVSREKKESFPLTVTSAQKNPTAFYLCASSIAPGQGPNQPQHFGDGTRLSIL.

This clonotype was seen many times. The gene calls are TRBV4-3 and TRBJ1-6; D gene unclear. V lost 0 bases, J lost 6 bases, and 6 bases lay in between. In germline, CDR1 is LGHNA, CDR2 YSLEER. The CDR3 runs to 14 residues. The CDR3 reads CASSQEIRNSPLHF. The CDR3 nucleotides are TGCGCCAGCAGCCAAGAAATCCGTAATTCACCCCTCCACTTT.

The CDR3 coding sequence is TGTGCCACCAGTGATGGCATTCAGGGAGGGAACATTCAGTACTTC. Translating it yields CATSDGIQGGNIQYF. This chain joins TRBV24-1 and TRBJ2-4; the match to TRBD2 covers 7 bases. The V gene end was trimmed by 3 bases and the J gene end by 7 bases; junction bases not matched to a gene: 8. CDR3 length: 15 residues. Germline V gene lookup returns CDR1 KGHDR and CDR2 SFDVKD.

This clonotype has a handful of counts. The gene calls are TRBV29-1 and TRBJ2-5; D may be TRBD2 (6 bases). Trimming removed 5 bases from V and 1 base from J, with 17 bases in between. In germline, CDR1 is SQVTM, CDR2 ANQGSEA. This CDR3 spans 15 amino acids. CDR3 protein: CSVTLFWEAQETQYF. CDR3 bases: TGCAGCGTTACGCTCTTCTGGGAGGCCCAAGAGACCCAGTACTTC.

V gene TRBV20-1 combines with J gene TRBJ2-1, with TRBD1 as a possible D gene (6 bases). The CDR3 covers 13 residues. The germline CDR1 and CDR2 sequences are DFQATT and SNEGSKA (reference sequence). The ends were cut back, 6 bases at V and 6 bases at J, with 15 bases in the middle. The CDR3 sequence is CSAHETGGNEQFF. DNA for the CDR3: TGCAGTGCCCACGAGACAGGAGGCAATGAGCAGTTCTTC.

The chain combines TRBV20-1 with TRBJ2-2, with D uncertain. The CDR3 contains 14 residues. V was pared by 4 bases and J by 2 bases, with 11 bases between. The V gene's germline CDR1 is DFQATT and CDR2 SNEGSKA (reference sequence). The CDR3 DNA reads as TGCAGTGCTACTGGACGGCTTAACACCGGGGAGCTGTTTTTT. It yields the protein CSATGRLNTGELFF.

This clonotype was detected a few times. CDR3 nucleotides: TGTGCCAGCAGCCCACGCATCGACAGACACTATGGCTACACCTTC. The encoded protein is CASSPRIDRHYGYTF. The gene calls are TRBV7-9 and TRBJ1-2; tentatively, D is TRBD1 (5 bases). V shed 5 bases and J shed 3 bases, with 16 bases lying between them. Germline assignment: CDR1 SEHNR and CDR2 FQNEAQ (reference sequence). The CDR3 totals 15 residues.

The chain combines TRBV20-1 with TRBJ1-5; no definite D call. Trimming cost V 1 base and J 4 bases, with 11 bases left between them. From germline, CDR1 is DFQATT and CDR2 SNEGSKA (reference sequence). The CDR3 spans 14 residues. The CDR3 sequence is CSARGAGSNQPQHF. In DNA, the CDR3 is TGCAGTGCTAGAGGAGCGGGGTCGAATCAGCCCCAGCATTTT.

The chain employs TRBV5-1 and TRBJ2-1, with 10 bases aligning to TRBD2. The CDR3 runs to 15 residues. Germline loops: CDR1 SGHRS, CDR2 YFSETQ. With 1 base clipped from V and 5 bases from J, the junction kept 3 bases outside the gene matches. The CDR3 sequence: CASSLTLAGNNEQFF. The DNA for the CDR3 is TGCGCCAGCAGCTTGACACTAGCGGGGAACAATGAGCAGTTCTTC.

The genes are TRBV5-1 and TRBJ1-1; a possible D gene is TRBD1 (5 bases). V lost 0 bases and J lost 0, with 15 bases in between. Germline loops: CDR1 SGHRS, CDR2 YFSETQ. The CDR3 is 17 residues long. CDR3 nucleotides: TGCGCCAGCAGCTTGGGCAGGGACTCCTCACTGAACACTGAAGCTTTCTTT. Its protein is CASSLGRDSSLNTEAFF.

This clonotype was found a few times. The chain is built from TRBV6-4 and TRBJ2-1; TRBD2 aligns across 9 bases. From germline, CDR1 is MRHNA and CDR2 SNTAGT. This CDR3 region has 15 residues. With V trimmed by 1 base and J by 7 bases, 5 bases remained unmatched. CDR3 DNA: TGTGCCAGCAGTGACTTAACTAGCGGGCATAATGAGCAGTTCTTC. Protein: CASSDLTSGHNEQFF.